Listed below are T cell receptor beta chains from one sample, sequenced in a study of PD-1 blockade in classical Hodgkin lymphoma. Libraries were prepared by immunoSEQ multiplex PCR; TCRdb keeps only in-frame clonotypes and omits some of them. This table holds around 46,000 clones, around 89% found once. The sequenced sample was peripheral blood mononuclear cells (PBMCs), obtained before the fourth cycle of nivolumab. Receptors originate from a human donor with classical Hodgkin lymphoma. Both conserved end residues are part of each CDR3. Fields, in order: CDR3 protein, CDR3 DNA, J gene, clone size, D gene, V gene. A D gene is named only where the DNA matches it firmly. The size entry is marked missing in some rows and otherwise reads once, few, many or a size class.

CDR3: CASSKDRGGKKLFF
DNA: TGTGCCAGCAGCAAAGACAGGGGAGGGAAAAAACTGTTTTTT
J: TRBJ1-4
size: -
D: TRBD1
V: TRBV6-5

CDR3: CASSLAPQTEREQYF
DNA: TGTGCCAGCAGCTTAGCTCCGCAGACCGAGAGAGAGCAGTACTTC
J: TRBJ2-7
size: -
D: -
V: TRBV7-8

CDR3: CSVGGKNTGELFF
DNA: TGCAGCGTTGGGGGGAAGAACACCGGGGAGCTGTTTTTT
J: TRBJ2-2
size: -
D: -
V: TRBV29-1

CDR3: CASSPGSRGPSEKLFF
DNA: TGCGCCAGCAGCCCTGGGAGTAGGGGTCCGTCTGAAAAACTGTTTTTT
J: TRBJ1-4
size: -
D: -
V: TRBV5-1

CDR3: CATHGGSGNTIYF
DNA: TGTGCCACTCACGGTGGCTCTGGAAACACCATATATTTT
J: TRBJ1-3
size: -
D: -
V: TRBV11-3

CDR3: CASSDTGVGGNEQFF
DNA: TGTGCCAGCAGTGACACGGGGGTCGGGGGCAATGAGCAGTTCTTC
J: TRBJ2-1
size: -
D: -
V: TRBV6-4

CDR3: CASSIFAQDKKLFF
DNA: TGTGCCAGTAGTATCTTTGCCCAGGACAAAAAACTGTTTTTT
J: TRBJ1-4
size: -
D: -
V: TRBV19

CDR3: CAISDPLAGYGYTF
DNA: TGTGCCATCAGTGACCCTCTGGCTGGATATGGCTACACCTTC
J: TRBJ1-2
size: -
D: -
V: TRBV10-3

CDR3: CASSSANEQFF
DNA: TGTGCCAGCAGCTCCGCTAATGAGCAGTTCTTC
J: TRBJ2-1
size: -
D: -
V: TRBV7-3

CDR3: CASSPGWGHTEAFF
DNA: TGTGCCAGCAGCCCCGGGTGGGGGCACACTGAAGCTTTCTTT
J: TRBJ1-1
size: few
D: -
V: TRBV6-6

CDR3: CASRSNSLMNTEAFF
DNA: TGTGCCAGCAGATCCAACAGCCTCATGAACACTGAAGCTTTCTTT
J: TRBJ1-1
size: -
D: -
V: TRBV27

CDR3: CASSAMGNQPQHF
DNA: TGTGCCAGCAGCGCCATGGGGAATCAGCCCCAGCATTTT
J: TRBJ1-5
size: -
D: -
V: TRBV9

CDR3: CAISDPHRGAGETQYF
DNA: TGTGCCATCAGTGATCCTCACCGGGGAGCGGGGGAGACCCAGTACTTC
J: TRBJ2-5
size: -
D: TRBD2
V: TRBV10-3

CDR3: CASSLDWSSYEQYF
DNA: TGTGCCAGCAGCTTGGACTGGAGCTCCTACGAGCAGTACTTC
J: TRBJ2-7
size: -
D: -
V: TRBV5-4

CDR3: CAISDLNLASYEQYF
DNA: TGTGCCATCAGTGATCTCAACCTAGCCTCCTACGAGCAGTACTTC
J: TRBJ2-7
size: -
D: -
V: TRBV10-3

CDR3: CASTPMGTSADEQYF
DNA: TGTGCCAGCACCCCAATGGGGACTAGCGCCGACGAGCAGTACTTC
J: TRBJ2-7
size: -
D: TRBD2
V: TRBV13

CDR3: CASSPSWDGEAFF
DNA: TGTGCCAGCTCACCATCTTGGGACGGTGAAGCTTTCTTT
J: TRBJ1-1
size: -
D: -
V: TRBV18

CDR3: CASRQQTGPYQETQYF
DNA: TGTGCCAGCAGACAACAGACAGGGCCTTATCAAGAGACCCAGTACTTC
J: TRBJ2-5
size: -
D: TRBD1
V: TRBV11-3

CDR3: CASSVGWGTGELFF
DNA: TGTGCCAGCAGCGTAGGTTGGGGCACCGGGGAGCTGTTTTTT
J: TRBJ2-2
size: -
D: -
V: TRBV9

CDR3: CSVDLRKSTDTQYF
DNA: TGCAGCGTTGATTTGCGCAAGAGCACAGATACGCAGTATTTT
J: TRBJ2-3
size: -
D: -
V: TRBV29-1

CDR3: CAWRGGRGVAKNIQYF
DNA: TGTGCCTGGAGAGGGGGTAGAGGGGTAGCCAAAAACATTCAGTACTTC
J: TRBJ2-4
size: -
D: -
V: TRBV30

CDR3: CASSEASGLYNEQFF
DNA: TGCGCCAGCAGTGAGGCTAGCGGGCTCTACAATGAGCAGTTCTTC
J: TRBJ2-1
size: once
D: TRBD2
V: TRBV10-1

CDR3: CASSTGQVKETQYF
DNA: TGTGCCAGCAGCACAGGACAGGTTAAAGAGACCCAGTACTTC
J: TRBJ2-5
size: medium-sized
D: TRBD1
V: TRBV11-2

CDR3: CASSLAGVGETQYF
DNA: TGTGCCAGCAGCTTAGCGGGAGTTGGAGAGACCCAGTACTTC
J: TRBJ2-5
size: -
D: TRBD2
V: TRBV7-3

CDR3: CASSHPGQGDGYTF
DNA: TGCGCCAGCAGCCACCCGGGACAGGGCGATGGCTACACCTTC
J: TRBJ1-2
size: -
D: TRBD1
V: TRBV4-1

CDR3: CASSQSLGTHEQYF
DNA: TGCGCCAGCAGCCAATCTCTCGGGACCCACGAGCAGTACTTC
J: TRBJ2-7
size: -
D: -
V: TRBV4-1

CDR3: CASSPGLDTEAFF
DNA: TGTGCCAGCAGCCCAGGGTTGGACACTGAAGCTTTCTTT
J: TRBJ1-1
size: -
D: -
V: TRBV11-3

CDR3: CASSLEGGNTEAFF
DNA: TGTGCCAGCAGCTTAGAAGGGGGGAACACTGAAGCTTTCTTT
J: TRBJ1-1
size: -
D: -
V: TRBV7-9

CDR3: CASSLESGRKRTGELFF
DNA: TGTGCCAGCAGCTTAGAAAGCGGGAGGAAACGCACCGGGGAGCTGTTTTTT
J: TRBJ2-2
size: -
D: TRBD2
V: TRBV11-3

CDR3: CASSQDRPSRGEQYF
DNA: TGTGCCAGCAGCCAAGATCGACCCTCGAGGGGCGAGCAGTACTTC
J: TRBJ2-7
size: -
D: -
V: TRBV4-2

CDR3: CASPLAGLTDTQYF
DNA: TGTGCCTCCCCACTAGCGGGATTGACAGATACGCAGTATTTT
J: TRBJ2-3
size: few
D: TRBD2
V: TRBV30

CDR3: CASRRTGELFF
DNA: TGTGCCAGCAGGAGAACCGGGGAGCTGTTTTTT
J: TRBJ2-2
size: few
D: -
V: TRBV6-5

CDR3: CASRKVVRETQYF
DNA: TGTGCCAGCAGAAAAGTGGTTCGAGAGACCCAGTACTTC
J: TRBJ2-5
size: -
D: -
V: TRBV6-1

CDR3: CASSESLAEADTQYF
DNA: TGTGCCAGCAGTGAATCGCTAGCGGAGGCAGATACGCAGTATTTT
J: TRBJ2-3
size: -
D: TRBD2
V: TRBV25-1

CDR3: CASSYSTSAYNEQFF
DNA: TGTGCCAGCAGTTACTCCACTAGCGCCTACAATGAGCAGTTCTTC
J: TRBJ2-1
size: -
D: TRBD2
V: TRBV6-5

CDR3: CASSLREYNSVPETQYF
DNA: TGCGCCAGCAGCTTGCGGGAGTACAATTCTGTTCCAGAGACCCAGTACTTC
J: TRBJ2-5
size: -
D: -
V: TRBV5-1

CDR3: CASSLDGAGTGELFF
DNA: TGTGCCAGCAGTTTGGACGGGGCGGGGACCGGGGAGCTGTTTTTT
J: TRBJ2-2
size: -
D: -
V: TRBV27

CDR3: CASSLVWANEKLFF
DNA: TGTGCCAGCAGCTTAGTCTGGGCTAATGAAAAACTGTTTTTT
J: TRBJ1-4
size: -
D: -
V: TRBV11-2

CDR3: CAITGGTVYNEQFF
DNA: TGTGCCATCACAGGGGGGACTGTGTACAATGAGCAGTTCTTC
J: TRBJ2-1
size: -
D: -
V: TRBV10-3

CDR3: CASSDGGRDEQFF
DNA: TGTGCCAGCAGTGATGGGGGGCGCGATGAGCAGTTCTTC
J: TRBJ2-1
size: -
D: -
V: TRBV6-1

CDR3: CASSQDPTRLAEYNEQFF
DNA: TGCGCCAGCAGCCAAGATCCCACCCGACTAGCGGAATACAATGAGCAGTTCTTC
J: TRBJ2-1
size: -
D: TRBD2
V: TRBV4-1

CDR3: CATARTGEKDTQYF
DNA: TGTGCCACGGCCCGGACAGGGGAGAAGGATACGCAGTATTTT
J: TRBJ2-3
size: -
D: TRBD1
V: TRBV6-6

CDR3: CASSTGQRQYEQYF
DNA: TGTGCCAGCAGCACTGGACAGAGACAATACGAGCAGTACTTC
J: TRBJ2-7
size: -
D: -
V: TRBV5-4

CDR3: CASRDREEGYTF
DNA: TGTGCCAGTCGCGACAGGGAAGAGGGCTACACCTTC
J: TRBJ1-2
size: -
D: TRBD1
V: TRBV2

CDR3: CASSFSVGGLTEEFF
DNA: TGTGCCAGCAGCTTTAGTGTGGGCGGGCTTACAGAGGAGTTCTTC
J: TRBJ2-1
size: -
D: -
V: TRBV7-8

CDR3: CASSLEQGAYEQYF
DNA: TGTGCCAGCAGCTTAGAGCAGGGAGCCTACGAGCAGTACTTC
J: TRBJ2-7
size: -
D: -
V: TRBV13

CDR3: CSVDKRSSYNEQFF
DNA: TGCAGCGTTGACAAACGGAGCTCCTACAATGAGCAGTTCTTC
J: TRBJ2-1
size: -
D: -
V: TRBV29-1

CDR3: CASSLDRGSHEQYF
DNA: TGCGCCAGCAGCTTGGACCGCGGGAGCCACGAGCAGTACTTC
J: TRBJ2-7
size: once
D: TRBD2
V: TRBV5-1

CDR3: CASSLQREYNEQFF
DNA: TGTGCCAGCAGCTTACAGCGGGAGTACAATGAGCAGTTCTTC
J: TRBJ2-1
size: -
D: TRBD2
V: TRBV11-2

CDR3: CASRRTDYGYTF
DNA: TGCGCCAGCAGGCGGACCGACTATGGCTACACCTTC
J: TRBJ1-2
size: -
D: -
V: TRBV5-1

CDR3: CASSVSQGPEQYF
DNA: TGTGCCAGCAGCGTATCCCAGGGGCCCGAGCAGTACTTC
J: TRBJ2-7
size: -
D: -
V: TRBV9

CDR3: CASSRPDWDQPQHF
DNA: TGTGCCAGCAGCCGACCCGACTGGGATCAGCCCCAGCATTTT
J: TRBJ1-5
size: -
D: -
V: TRBV7-6

CDR3: CASSPDSYGYTF
DNA: TGTGCCAGCAGCCCCGACTCCTATGGCTACACCTTC
J: TRBJ1-2
size: -
D: -
V: TRBV9

CDR3: CASTSLDRHDEQFF
DNA: TGTGCCAGCACCTCTTTAGACAGGCACGATGAGCAGTTCTTC
J: TRBJ2-1
size: -
D: -
V: TRBV9

CDR3: CASSLASTSGKQPNEQFF
DNA: TGTGCCAGCAGCTTAGCGTCCACTAGCGGGAAACAACCTAATGAGCAGTTCTTC
J: TRBJ2-1
size: -
D: TRBD2
V: TRBV7-6

CDR3: CASTLAGQETQYF
DNA: TGTGCCAGCACCTTAGCGGGACAAGAGACCCAGTACTTC
J: TRBJ2-5
size: -
D: TRBD2
V: TRBV5-4

CDR3: CASSESPLRGSGNTIYF
DNA: TGTGCCAGCAGTGAATCGCCACTCAGGGGCTCTGGAAACACCATATATTTT
J: TRBJ1-3
size: -
D: -
V: TRBV25-1

CDR3: CASSRLGHLESSGNTIYF
DNA: TGTGCCAGCAGCCGACTGGGTCACCTTGAATCCTCTGGAAACACCATATATTTT
J: TRBJ1-3
size: once
D: -
V: TRBV14

CDR3: CASSFAPVGEAKNIQYF
DNA: TGCGCCAGCAGCTTCGCTCCCGTAGGGGAAGCCAAAAACATTCAGTACTTC
J: TRBJ2-4
size: -
D: -
V: TRBV5-1

CDR3: CASSVGNSGKSGANVLTF
DNA: TGTGCCAGCAGCGTAGGTAATAGCGGCAAATCTGGGGCCAACGTCCTGACTTTC
J: TRBJ2-6
size: -
D: -
V: TRBV9